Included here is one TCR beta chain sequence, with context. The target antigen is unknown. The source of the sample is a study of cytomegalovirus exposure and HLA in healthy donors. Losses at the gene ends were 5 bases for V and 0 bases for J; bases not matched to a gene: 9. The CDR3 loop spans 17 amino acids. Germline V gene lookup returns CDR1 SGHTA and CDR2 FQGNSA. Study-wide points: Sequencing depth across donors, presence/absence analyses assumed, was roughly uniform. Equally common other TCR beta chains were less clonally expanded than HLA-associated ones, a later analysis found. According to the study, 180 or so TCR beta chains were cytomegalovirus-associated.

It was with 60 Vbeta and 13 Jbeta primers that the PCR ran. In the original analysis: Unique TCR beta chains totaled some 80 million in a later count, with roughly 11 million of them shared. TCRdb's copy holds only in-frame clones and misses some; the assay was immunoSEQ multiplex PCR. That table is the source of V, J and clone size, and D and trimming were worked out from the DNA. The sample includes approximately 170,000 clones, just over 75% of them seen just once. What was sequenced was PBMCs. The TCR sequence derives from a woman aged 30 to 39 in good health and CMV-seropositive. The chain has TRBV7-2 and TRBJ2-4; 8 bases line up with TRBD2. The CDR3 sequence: CASSLSQRGLAKNIQYF. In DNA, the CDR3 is TGTGCCAGCAGCCTCTCTCAGCGGGGGCTAGCCAAAAACATTCAGTACTTC.